A selection of T cell receptor beta chains follows, all from one sample in a study of identical twins. Via MiXCR, TCRdb re-called the 5' RACE reads, giving one row per CDR3 protein. The table has fewer than 500,000 distinct CDR3 sequences, over 11% seen once. The same sample was also used in a study of yellow fever vaccine responses in identical twins.

Sequences were obtained from CD4+ T cells sorted from blood. The receptors were sampled from a woman younger than 30 in good health. Each CDR3 is given with its conserved first and last residue. A D gene is named only where the DNA matches it firmly. The listing skips clone size in some rows; elsewhere it reads once, few, many or a size class.

TRBV2,TRBJ2-3,TRBD1,.,14,TGTGCCAGCAGGACCGGGACAGGGGCGGATACGCAGTATTTT,CASRTGTGADTQYF
TRBV30,TRBJ2-6,.,.,14,TGTGCCTGGAGTGCGGGGTCTGGGGCCAACGTCCTGACTTTC,CAWSAGSGANVLTF
TRBV10-3,TRBJ2-3,.,.,15,TGTGCCATCAGTGAGAGACACCCCAGCACAGATACGCAGTATTTT,CAISERHPSTDTQYF
TRBV5-1,TRBJ2-1,TRBD1,many,15,TGCGCCAGCAGCCCTCAGACAGGGAGCTACAATGAGCAGTTCTTC,CASSPQTGSYNEQFF
TRBV24-1,TRBJ2-7,.,few,14,TGTGCCACCAGTGTGCGACTTGACTCTCAGGAGCAGTACTTC,CATSVRLDSQEQYF
TRBV6-1,TRBJ2-1,.,many,14,TGTGCCAGCAGTGACCGGTCGTCCTACAATGAGCAGTTCTTC,CASSDRSSYNEQFF
TRBV12-3/TRBV12-4,TRBJ2-4,TRBD1,many,13,TGTGCCAGCAGTCCCGGACAGGAAAACATTCAGTACTTC,CASSPGQENIQYF
TRBV12-3/TRBV12-4,TRBJ2-7,TRBD2,.,14,TGTGCCAGCACCCGGACTAGCGGAGCTTACGAGCAGTACTTC,CASTRTSGAYEQYF
TRBV5-4,TRBJ2-2,.,few,13,TGTGCCAGCAGCATACAGGGATTCGGGGAGCTGTTTTTT,CASSIQGFGELFF
TRBV7-2,TRBJ2-7,TRBD2,many,14,TGTGCCAGCAGCTCCTCCCGCGGGGGCTACGAGCAGTACTTC,CASSSSRGGYEQYF
TRBV29-1,TRBJ1-2,TRBD1,.,16,TGCAGCGCCTGGGGAAACAGGGGCCGCGGGAACTATGGCTACACCTTC,CSAWGNRGRGNYGYTF
TRBV11-1,TRBJ2-7,TRBD1,few,15,TGTGCCAGCAGCTTTACAGGGGCCCTCCCCTACGAGCAGTACTTC,CASSFTGALPYEQYF
TRBV11-2,TRBJ2-1,.,.,16,TGTGCCAGCAACTCGGTGAGGGGCAGCTCCTACAATGAGCAGTTCTTC,CASNSVRGSSYNEQFF
TRBV3-1,TRBJ1-1,.,few,17,TGTGCCAGCAGCCTTGCAGGTCCGGGACAACCGAACACTGAAGCTTTCTTT,CASSLAGPGQPNTEAFF
TRBV9,TRBJ2-1,TRBD1,.,14,TGTGCCAGCAGCGTAAGCACAGGGGGCAATGAGCAGTTCTTC,CASSVSTGGNEQFF
TRBV29-1,TRBJ2-7,TRBD1,.,14,TGCAGCGTTACGTCGGACAGGGGAATTTACGAGCAGTACTTC,CSVTSDRGIYEQYF
TRBV27,TRBJ2-7,TRBD1,.,17,TGTGCCAGCAGTACGTACAGGGGGTTTAATCCATCCTACGAGCAGTACTTC,CASSTYRGFNPSYEQYF
TRBV4-3,TRBJ2-1,.,.,13,TGCGCCAGCAGCCAAGAAGTGTGGAATGAGCAGTTCTTC,CASSQEVWNEQFF
TRBV12-3/TRBV12-4,TRBJ2-6,.,.,14,TGTGCCAGCAGTTCGGGGGCCGGGGCCAACGTCCTGACTTTC,CASSSGAGANVLTF
TRBV20-1,TRBJ2-3,.,many,11,TGCAGTGGTGGACTAACAGATACGCAGTATTTT,CSGGLTDTQYF